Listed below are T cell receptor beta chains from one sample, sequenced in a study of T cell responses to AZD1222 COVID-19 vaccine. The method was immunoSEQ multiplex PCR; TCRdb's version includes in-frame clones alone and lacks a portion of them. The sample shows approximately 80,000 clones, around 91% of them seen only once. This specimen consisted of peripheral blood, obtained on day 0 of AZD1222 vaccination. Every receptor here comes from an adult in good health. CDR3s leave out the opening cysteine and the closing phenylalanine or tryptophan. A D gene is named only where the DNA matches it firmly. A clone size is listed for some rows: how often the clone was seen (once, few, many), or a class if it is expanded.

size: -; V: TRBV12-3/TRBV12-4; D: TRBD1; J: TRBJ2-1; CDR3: ASSSLRDRQF
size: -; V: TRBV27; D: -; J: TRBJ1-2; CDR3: ASSSQGPYGYT
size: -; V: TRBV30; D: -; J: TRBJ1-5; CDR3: AWSVGGNSNQPQH
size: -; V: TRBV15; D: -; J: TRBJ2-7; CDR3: ATSGIADTSYEQY
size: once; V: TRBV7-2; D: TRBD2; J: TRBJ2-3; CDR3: ASSWGLAGGDTQY
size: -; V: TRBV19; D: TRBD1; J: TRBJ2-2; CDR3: ASRLRDSPNTGELF
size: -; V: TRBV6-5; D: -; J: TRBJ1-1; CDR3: ASSFTGDTEAF
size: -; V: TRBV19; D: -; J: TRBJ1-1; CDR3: ASSLRSRQNTEAF
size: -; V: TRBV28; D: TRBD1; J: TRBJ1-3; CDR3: ASSWTGSSGNTIY
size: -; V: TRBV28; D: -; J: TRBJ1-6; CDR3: ASSLIPGARSPLH
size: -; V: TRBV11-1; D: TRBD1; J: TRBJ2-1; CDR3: ASSPGQGPYNEQF
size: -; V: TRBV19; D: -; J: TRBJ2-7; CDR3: ASSPPDRPYEQY
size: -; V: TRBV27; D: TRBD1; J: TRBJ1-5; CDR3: ASSSRQGSNQPQH
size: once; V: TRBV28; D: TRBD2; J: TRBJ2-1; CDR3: ASSRKAGGWRF
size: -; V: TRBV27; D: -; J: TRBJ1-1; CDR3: ASSFSPGRPGGYTEAF
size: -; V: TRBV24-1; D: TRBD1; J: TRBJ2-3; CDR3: ATSDSSNLDRERGTQY
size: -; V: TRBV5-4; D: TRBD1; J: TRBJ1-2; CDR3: ASSSDRGPWADGYT